This TCR beta chain was captured in a study of radiotherapy plus CTLA-4 blockade in lung cancer. Study context: The study recorded objective responses in around a sixth of patients and disease control in under 35%. The study's findings and limits: Blood saw expansion of tumor-derived TCR clones after radiotherapy plus ipilimumab.

A few counts support this clone. Its antigen is currently unknown. Libraries were prepared by immunoSEQ multiplex PCR; TCRdb keeps only in-frame clonotypes and omits some of them. In the table there are 65,000 to 100,000 clones, roughly 80% of which are singletons. Germline CDR1 and CDR2: KGHSH and LQKENI. Trimming shortened V by 6 bases and J by 0 bases, and 20 bases separated the two germline ends. This CDR3 has 17 amino acids. The rearrangement joins TRBV18 to TRBJ1-1; no definite D call. This sample comprised peripheral blood, obtained from a patient treated with radiotherapy plus ipilimumab. This receptor was taken from a human donor with non-small cell lung cancer who had stable disease on radiotherapy plus ipilimumab. Here the CDR3 DNA reads TGTGCCAGCTCGCAATTCGAGCTGCGGCCAATGAACACTGAAGCTTTCTTT. Its translation: CASSQFELRPMNTEAFF.